This is a list of T cell receptor beta chains from one sample in a study of T cells after yellow fever vaccination. TCRdb reprocessed the 5' RACE reads via MiXCR and lists one record per CDR3 protein. The sample records some 110,000 distinct CDR3 sequences, approximately 8.4% being singletons. The specimen was CD8+ T cells sorted from PBMCs, collected 45 days after the yellow fever booster vaccination. These receptors were obtained from a young man who received the YFV17D yellow fever vaccine. Both conserved end residues are part of each CDR3. The order of the fields is J gene, V gene, clone size, D gene, CDR3 DNA, CDR3 protein. The D gene is left open where the match is weak. Clone size is given for some rows only: seen once, a few or many times, or a class if the clone is expanded.

TRBJ2-1 TRBV20-1 few - TGCAGTGCTAGTCAGGGTCTCCAGGGGGGTGAGCAGTTCTTC CSASQGLQGGEQFF
TRBJ1-2 TRBV6-5 - - TGTGCCAGCAGTTACTCGTGGGGTATGGATGGCTACACCTTC CASSYSWGMDGYTF
TRBJ1-3 TRBV7-2 - - TGTGCCAGCAGCGAGCCGGGACAAACCCCTGGAAACACCATATATTTT CASSEPGQTPGNTIYF
TRBJ2-1 TRBV4-1 few - TGCGCCAGCAGCCAAGTAGGTCTCGGTGAGCAGTTCTTC CASSQVGLGEQFF
TRBJ2-2 TRBV14 - - TGTGCCAGCAGCCAAGTTGTAGGGAACACCGGGGAGCTGTTTTTT CASSQVVGNTGELFF
TRBJ2-3 TRBV7-2 many - TGTGCCAGCACTTACACAGATACGCAGTATTTT CASTYTDTQYF
TRBJ2-1 TRBV5-1 many - TGCGCCAGCAGCTTATCCAAAAATGAGCAGTTCTTC CASSLSKNEQFF
TRBJ2-5 TRBV7-2 many - TGTGCCAGCAGCTTAAATCCGTACCAAGAGACCCAGTACTTC CASSLNPYQETQYF
TRBJ1-5 TRBV27 many - TGTGCCAGCAGTTTAATGGGGGCCGTCAATCAGCCCCAGCATTTT CASSLMGAVNQPQHF
TRBJ1-3 TRBV2 many - TGTGCCAGCAGTGAACACCAAACGGGAAACACCATATATTTT CASSEHQTGNTIYF
TRBJ2-7 TRBV20-1 many TRBD2 TGCAGTGCTAGAGATATGACTAGCGGGAGCTACGAGCAGTACTTC CSARDMTSGSYEQYF
TRBJ2-1 TRBV28 many TRBD2 TGTGCCAGCAGTTTATCAGGACTAGCGGGAGTATATGAGCAGTTCTTC CASSLSGLAGVYEQFF
TRBJ2-7 TRBV7-9 many - TGTGCCAGCGATGTAGGGTCCGAGCAGTACTTC CASDVGSEQYF
TRBJ1-5 TRBV6-6 many - TGTGCCAGCAGTCAAAATCAGCCCCAGCATTTT CASSQNQPQHF
TRBJ2-5 TRBV7-9 many - TGTGCCCTCCGCCAAGAGACCCAGTACTTC CALRQETQYF
TRBJ2-1 TRBV29-1 many TRBD1 TGCAGCGTTGAGACAGGGGTAGGTGAGCAGTTCTTC CSVETGVGEQFF
TRBJ2-3 TRBV20-1 many - TGCAGTGCTAGGGGTAGCGCACTCAACACAGATACGCAGTATTTT CSARGSALNTDTQYF
TRBJ2-7 TRBV20-1 many - TGCAGTGCTATCCCCCCGCGCGGGCCCTCAAAGCAGTACTTC CSAIPPRGPSKQYF
TRBJ2-7 TRBV5-1 many TRBD1 TGCGCCAGCAGCTTGGTTGGTGGACAGGCAAGACCGCACGAGCAGTACTTC CASSLVGGQARPHEQYF
TRBJ2-7 TRBV28 few - TGTGCCAGCAGTTTATTCGGTCAGGGTGAGGACGAGCAGTACTTC CASSLFGQGEDEQYF
TRBJ1-5 TRBV3-1 - - TGTGCCAGCAGCCCCGATGCGGGGGGGCATCAGCCCCAGCATTTT CASSPDAGGHQPQHF
TRBJ2-1 TRBV2 many - TGTGCCGGGCTAGTCAATGAGCAGTTCTTC CAGLVNEQFF
TRBJ2-3 TRBV7-2 many - TGTGCCAGCAGCCCCAGGATATTGGCAGCAGATACGCAGTATTTT CASSPRILAADTQYF
TRBJ2-1 TRBV5-1 few TRBD1 TGCGCCAGCAGCTACCCGGGACAGGGGGCTGATGAGCAGTTCTTC CASSYPGQGADEQFF
TRBJ2-2 TRBV19 - - TGTGCCAGTAGTATTCTAATGCAGGGCACCGGGGAGCTGTTTTTT CASSILMQGTGELFF
TRBJ2-7 TRBV12-3/TRBV12-4 many - TGTGCCAGCAGTTTGGTGCATCTGTTCTACGAGCAGTACTTC CASSLVHLFYEQYF
TRBJ2-7 TRBV5-4 - - TGTGCCAGCAGCGCCCGGGACAACTCCTACGAGCAGTACTTC CASSARDNSYEQYF
TRBJ2-7 TRBV27 many - TGTGCCAGCAGTTTATACAGCGGCCCCTCCTACGAGCAGTACTTC CASSLYSGPSYEQYF
TRBJ2-7 TRBV20-1 many - TGCAGTGCTAGAGTGGGCCTGGTTTACGAGCAGTACTTC CSARVGLVYEQYF
TRBJ2-7 TRBV20-1 many TRBD2 TGCAGTGCTCCCCTAGCGGGAGTATCCCGATACGAGCAGTACTTC CSAPLAGVSRYEQYF
TRBJ2-1 TRBV6-1 many - TGTGCCAGCAATAATCTACAGGGACTTCAAGAGTTCTTC CASNNLQGLQEFF
TRBJ2-7 TRBV12-3/TRBV12-4 many TRBD1 TGTGCCAGCAGTTGGACAGGGGATGCCTACGAGCAGTACTTC CASSWTGDAYEQYF
TRBJ2-3 TRBV7-9 many - TGTGCCAGCAGCTCCGTAGTTTTCCCAACAGATACGCAGTATTTT CASSSVVFPTDTQYF
TRBJ2-1 TRBV11-2 many TRBD1 TGTGCCAGCAGCAACAGGGGGTTTGAGCAGTTCTTC CASSNRGFEQFF
TRBJ2-1 TRBV12-3/TRBV12-4 many - TGTGCCAGCAGTTTAACCCTAGCACAGGATGAGCAGTTCTTC CASSLTLAQDEQFF
TRBJ2-1 TRBV5-1 many TRBD1 TGCGCCAGCAGCTTGGGACAGGGGGCAACCGTTGCGAATGAGCAGTTCTTC CASSLGQGATVANEQFF
TRBJ1-1 TRBV6-5 many - TGTGCCAGCAGTTACTCGGCCGGCATGAACACTGAAGCTTTCTTT CASSYSAGMNTEAFF
TRBJ2-7 TRBV29-1 many - TGCAGCGTTGAAGTGGAGGCAGGGACTCTCTACGAGCAGTACTTC CSVEVEAGTLYEQYF
TRBJ2-7 TRBV5-1 few TRBD1 TGCGCCAGCAGCTTGGGACAGGGCCCCGACGAGCAGTACTTC CASSLGQGPDEQYF
TRBJ2-3 TRBV6-1 many TRBD2 TGTGCCAGCAGTGTTCCTAGCGGGAGAAGCACAGATACGCAGTATTTT CASSVPSGRSTDTQYF
TRBJ2-2 TRBV7-7 many - TGTGTCACAAGGGCTTTGATCGGGGAGCTGTTTTTT CVTRALIGELFF
TRBJ2-2 TRBV15 many - TGTGCCACCAGCAGAGGTGTTGGCGGCGGGGAGCTGTTTTTT CATSRGVGGGELFF
TRBJ2-2 TRBV30 few TRBD2 TGTGCCTGGTGCTCGGGAGGAGGTACCGGGGAGCTGTTTTTT CAWCSGGGTGELFF
TRBJ2-7 TRBV28 many TRBD2 TGTGCCAGCAGAACTAGCGGGAGTCTGCCCGAGCAGTACTTC CASRTSGSLPEQYF
TRBJ2-1 TRBV4-3 many - TGCGCCAGCAGCCACGGGACTGGGGGCAATGAGCAGTTCTTC CASSHGTGGNEQFF
TRBJ2-3 TRBV28 many TRBD2 TGTGCCAGCAGTTGGACTAGCGGCACAGATACGCAGTATTTT CASSWTSGTDTQYF
TRBJ2-1 TRBV28 many - TGTGCCAGCAGCCCTAGGTGGGAGCTAGATAATGAGCAGTTCTTC CASSPRWELDNEQFF
TRBJ1-2 TRBV12-3/TRBV12-4 - - TGTGCCAGCAGCCAGGGACGGATCTATGGCTACACCTTC CASSQGRIYGYTF
TRBJ2-1 TRBV4-3 many - TGCGCCAGCAGCCAAGGAGAGGAGACCCCCTACAATGAGCAGTTCTTC CASSQGEETPYNEQFF
TRBJ2-1 TRBV19 - - TGTGCCAGTAGTATAGGCAGTGACAATGAGCAGTTCTTC CASSIGSDNEQFF
TRBJ2-7 TRBV5-6 many - TGTGCCAGCAGCTTGGCCGGCAGTTCCTCCTACGAGCAGTACTTC CASSLAGSSSYEQYF
TRBJ1-5 TRBV11-2 many - TGTGCCAGCAGCTTAGAGAGAGCGAGCAATTTGGGTCAGCCCCAGCATTTT CASSLERASNLGQPQHF
TRBJ2-1 TRBV19 - TRBD1 TGTGCCAGTAGTGGATGGACAGGCCAAATTTACAATGAGCAGTTCTTC CASSGWTGQIYNEQFF
TRBJ2-6 TRBV13 few - TGTGCCAGCTCCTCTGTACAGATCCTCTCTGGGGCCAACGTCCTGACTTTC CASSSVQILSGANVLTF
TRBJ2-1 TRBV7-9 many - TGTGCCAGCAGGGCCTCCGGCTCCTACAATGAGCAGTTCTTC CASRASGSYNEQFF